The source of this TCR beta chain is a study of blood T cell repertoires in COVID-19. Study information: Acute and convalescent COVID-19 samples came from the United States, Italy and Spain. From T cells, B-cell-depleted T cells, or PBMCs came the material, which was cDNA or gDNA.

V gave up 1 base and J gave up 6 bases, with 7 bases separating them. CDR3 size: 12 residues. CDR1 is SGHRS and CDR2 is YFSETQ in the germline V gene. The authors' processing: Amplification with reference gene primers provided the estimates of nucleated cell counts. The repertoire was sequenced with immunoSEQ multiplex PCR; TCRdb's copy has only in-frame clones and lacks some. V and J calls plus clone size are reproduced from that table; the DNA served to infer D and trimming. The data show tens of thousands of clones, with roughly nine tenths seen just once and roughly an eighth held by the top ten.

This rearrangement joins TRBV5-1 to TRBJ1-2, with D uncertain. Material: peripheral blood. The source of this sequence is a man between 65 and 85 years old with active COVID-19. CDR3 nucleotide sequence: TGCGCCAGCAGCTTGACACAGCATGGCTACACCTTC. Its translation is CASSLTQHGYTF.